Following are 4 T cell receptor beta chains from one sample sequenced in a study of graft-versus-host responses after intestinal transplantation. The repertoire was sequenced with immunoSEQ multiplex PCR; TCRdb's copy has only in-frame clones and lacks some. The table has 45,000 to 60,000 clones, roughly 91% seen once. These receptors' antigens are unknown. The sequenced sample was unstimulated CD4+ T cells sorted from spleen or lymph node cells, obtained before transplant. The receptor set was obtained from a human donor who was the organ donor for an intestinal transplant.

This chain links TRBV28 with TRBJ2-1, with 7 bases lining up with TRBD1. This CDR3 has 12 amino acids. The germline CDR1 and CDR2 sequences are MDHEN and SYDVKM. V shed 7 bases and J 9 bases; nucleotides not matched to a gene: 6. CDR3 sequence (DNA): TGTGCCAGCAAAAAGGACAGGAGTGAGCAGTTCTTC. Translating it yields CASKKDRSEQFF.

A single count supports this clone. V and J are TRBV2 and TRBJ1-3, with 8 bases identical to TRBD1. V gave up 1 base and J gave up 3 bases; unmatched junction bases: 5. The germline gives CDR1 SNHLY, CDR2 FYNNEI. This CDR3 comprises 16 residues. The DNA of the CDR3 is TGTGCCAGCAGTGAAGTAGCAGGGGGCTTTGGAAACACCATATATTTT. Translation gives CASSEVAGGFGNTIYF.

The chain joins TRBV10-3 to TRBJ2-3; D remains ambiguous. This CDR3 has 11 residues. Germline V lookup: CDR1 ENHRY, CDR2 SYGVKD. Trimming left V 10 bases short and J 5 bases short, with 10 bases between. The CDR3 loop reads CATLSGDTQYF. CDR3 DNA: TGTGCCACCCTGTCGGGAGATACGCAGTATTTT.

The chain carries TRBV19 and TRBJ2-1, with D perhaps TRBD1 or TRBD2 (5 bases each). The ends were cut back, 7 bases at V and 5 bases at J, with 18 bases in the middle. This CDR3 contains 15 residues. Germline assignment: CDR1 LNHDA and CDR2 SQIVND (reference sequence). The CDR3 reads CASTRADTGNNEQFF. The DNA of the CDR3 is TGTGCCAGTACCCGAGCGGACACCGGGAACAATGAGCAGTTCTTC.